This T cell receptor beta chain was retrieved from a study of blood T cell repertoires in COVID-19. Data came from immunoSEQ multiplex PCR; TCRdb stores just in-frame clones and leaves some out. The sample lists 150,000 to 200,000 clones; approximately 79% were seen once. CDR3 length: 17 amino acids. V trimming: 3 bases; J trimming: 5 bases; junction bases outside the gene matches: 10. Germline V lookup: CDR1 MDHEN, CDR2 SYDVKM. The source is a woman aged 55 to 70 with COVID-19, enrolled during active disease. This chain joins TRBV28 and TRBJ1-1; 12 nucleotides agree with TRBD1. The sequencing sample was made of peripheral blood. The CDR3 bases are TGTGCCAGCAGTTTCCCTAGGGACAGGGGGCGCAAGACTGAAGCTTTCTTT. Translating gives CASSFPRDRGRKTEAFF.